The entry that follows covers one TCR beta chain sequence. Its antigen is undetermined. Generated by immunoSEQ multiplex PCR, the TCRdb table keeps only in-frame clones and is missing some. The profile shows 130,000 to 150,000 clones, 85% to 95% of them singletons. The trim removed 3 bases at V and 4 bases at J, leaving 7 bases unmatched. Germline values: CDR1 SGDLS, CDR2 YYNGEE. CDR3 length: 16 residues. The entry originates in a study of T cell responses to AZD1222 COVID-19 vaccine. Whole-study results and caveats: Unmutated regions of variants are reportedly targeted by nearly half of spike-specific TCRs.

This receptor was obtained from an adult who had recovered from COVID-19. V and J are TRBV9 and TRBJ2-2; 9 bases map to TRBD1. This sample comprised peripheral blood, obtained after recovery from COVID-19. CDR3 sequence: CASSARTGDGTGELFF. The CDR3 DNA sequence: TGTGCCAGCAGCGCCAGGACAGGGGATGGCACCGGGGAGCTGTTTTTT.